The 12 T cell receptor beta chains listed next were all sequenced from one sample in a study of Graves' ophthalmopathy and Graves' hyperthyroidism. From RNA, the CDR3 regions of TCR beta chains were amplified and sequenced. RT-PCR was first run with HTBI primers, then multiplex PCR in a second round. From the multiplex PCR reads, TCRdb called clonotypes with MiXCR, one entry per CDR3 protein. The sample records about 740,000 distinct CDR3 sequences, roughly 40% being singletons. The sequencing input was peripheral blood. The receptors derive from an adult man with Graves' ophthalmopathy.

This clonotype showed up just a few times. V usage is TRBV12-3 or TRBV12-4 and J usage is TRBJ2-7; no reliable D call. The CDR3 is made up of 12 amino acids. V was cut by 3 bases and J by 3 bases, with 6 bases left in between. In nucleotides, the CDR3 is TGTGCCAGCAGTTTTAGGGTCTACGAGCAGTACTTC. Its translation: CASSFRVYEQYF.

This clonotype was seen repeatedly, ten times or more. The chain has TRBV24-1 and TRBJ1-5; 9 bases fit TRBD1. Per germline, CDR1 KGHDR and CDR2 SFDVKD. V gave up 11 bases and J gave up 6 bases; unmatched junction bases: 10. The CDR3 covers 14 residues. CDR3 DNA: TGTGCCAGCAGCCCGGGACAGGGAGGTCAGCCCCAGCATTTT. Residues: CASSPGQGGQPQHF.

This clonotype was picked up many times. The chain links TRBV29-1 to TRBJ2-7; D might be TRBD2 (5 bases). Per germline, CDR1 SQVTM and CDR2 ANQGSEA. The CDR3 consists of 12 residues. Trimming removed 8 bases from V and 3 bases from J, with 14 bases in between. The CDR3 nucleotides read TGCAGCATCCGGACGGGGTTCTACGAGCAGTACTTC. It specifies CSIRTGFYEQYF.

In this sample, this clonotype turned up many times. The V call is TRBV19, the J call TRBJ2-7, with 8 bases matching TRBD2. Per the germline V gene, CDR1 is LNHDA and CDR2 is SQIVND (reference sequence). With 5 bases clipped from V and 6 bases from J, the junction kept 12 bases outside the gene matches. The CDR3 contains 15 residues. The CDR3 reads CASSLQASGSTEQYF. The CDR3 DNA reads as TGTGCCAGTAGTCTCCAGGCCAGCGGGAGCACCGAGCAGTACTTC.

This CDR3 is CAIAGPGNTGELFF. CDR3 nucleotide sequence: TGTGCCATCGCGGGCCCAGGGAACACCGGGGAGCTGTTTTTT. V gene TRBV10-3 combines with J gene TRBJ2-2; the D gene is possibly TRBD2 (5 bases). Deletions cut 8 bases from V and 1 base from J, with 11 bases between. CDR3 length equals 14 residues. Per germline, CDR1 ENHRY and CDR2 SYGVKD.

This clonotype has a handful of counts. The gene calls are TRBV11-3 and TRBJ1-1; unclear D gene. CDR1 is SGHNT, CDR2 YENEEA, per germline. This CDR3 has 12 residues. V was pared by 4 bases and J by 3 bases, with 6 bases between. In DNA form, the CDR3 reads TGTGCCAGCAGCTCAGCACACACTGAAGCTTTCTTT. Translation gives CASSSAHTEAFF.

This clonotype was counted between two and nine times. J is TRBJ1-1 and V is TRBV16; the D is unclear. V lost 2 bases, J lost 1 base, and 11 bases lay in between. Germline loops: CDR1 KGHSY, CDR2 FQNENV. CDR3 length: 15 residues. Here the CDR3 DNA reads TGTGCCAGCAGCCAAAGTGGCGTGGCGAACACTGAAGCTTTCTTT. Encoded protein: CASSQSGVANTEAFF.

Only one count was recorded for this clonotype. CDR3 in DNA: TGTGCCAGCAGTGAGGCGAGACTAGCGGGGAGTGAGACCCAGTACTTC. Translating gives CASSEARLAGSETQYF. V is TRBV2 and J is TRBJ2-5; 11 bases align to TRBD2. CDR3 size: 16 residues. After removal of 3 bases from V and 5 bases from J, the junction contained 8 bases not matched to a gene. The germline gives CDR1 SNHLY, CDR2 FYNNEI.

With regard to this clonotype: No conserved phenylalanine or tryptophan is present at the end of the CDR3, so a read error is the likely explanation. The DNA is left out, because the CDR3 cannot be placed on it with certainty; the CDR3 is given as TCRdb lists it. V is TRBV29-1 and J is TRBJ2-6. The CDR3 is 8 residues long, ends included. Germline loops: CDR1 SQVTM, CDR2 ANQGSEA. CDR3 residues: CSVGFVTS.

With respect to this clonotype: This may be a read error: a much more frequent sequence differs by one nucleotide. The rearrangement joins TRBV9 to TRBJ1-3; perhaps TRBD1 as D (5 bases). The CDR3 has 15 amino acids. Germline V gene data show CDR1 as SGDLS and CDR2 as YYNGEE. CDR3 loop: CTSSSEPGTDNTIYF. CDR3 in DNA: TGTACCAGCAGCTCCGAGCCTGGGACTGACAACACCATATATTTT.

The V call is TRBV9, the J call TRBJ1-1, with TRBD1 as a possible D gene (5 bases). Germline V gene sequence: CDR1 SGDLS, CDR2 YYNGEE. The ends were cut back, 4 bases at V and 1 base at J, with 14 bases in the middle. The CDR3 has 15 amino acids. The CDR3, as DNA: TGTGCCAGCAGCCCCGCGGGGGGTCCGAACACTGAAGCTTTCTTT. Translated: CASSPAGGPNTEAFF.

The chain employs TRBV12-3 or TRBV12-4 and TRBJ2-5; possible D gene TRBD2, 5 bases. Trimming pared 3 bases from V and 9 bases from J, leaving 11 bases between. This CDR3 is 12 amino acids long. The CDR3 DNA sequence: TGTGCCAGCAGTTTTACGGGCGGGTCCCAGTACTTC. This gives the protein CASSFTGGSQYF.